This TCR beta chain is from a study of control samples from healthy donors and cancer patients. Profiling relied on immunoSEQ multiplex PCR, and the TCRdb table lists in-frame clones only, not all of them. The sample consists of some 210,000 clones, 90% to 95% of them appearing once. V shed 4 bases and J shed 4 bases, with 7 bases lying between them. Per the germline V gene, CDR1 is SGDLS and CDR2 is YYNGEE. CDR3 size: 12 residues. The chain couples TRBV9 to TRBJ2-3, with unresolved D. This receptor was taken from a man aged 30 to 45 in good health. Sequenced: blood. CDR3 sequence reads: CASSTAADTQYF. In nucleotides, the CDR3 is TGTGCCAGCAGCACGGCAGCAGATACGCAGTATTTT.